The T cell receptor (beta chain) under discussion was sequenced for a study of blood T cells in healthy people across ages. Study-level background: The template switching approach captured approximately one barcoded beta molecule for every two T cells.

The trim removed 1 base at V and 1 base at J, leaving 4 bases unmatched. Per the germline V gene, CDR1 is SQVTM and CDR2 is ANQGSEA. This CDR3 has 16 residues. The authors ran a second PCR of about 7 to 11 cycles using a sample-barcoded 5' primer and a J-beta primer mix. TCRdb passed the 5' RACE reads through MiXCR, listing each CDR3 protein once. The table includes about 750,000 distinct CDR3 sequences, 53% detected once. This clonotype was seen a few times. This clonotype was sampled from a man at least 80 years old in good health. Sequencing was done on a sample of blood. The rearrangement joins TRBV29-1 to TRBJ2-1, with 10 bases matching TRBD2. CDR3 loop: CSVEGSSGSSYNEQFF. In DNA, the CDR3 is TGCAGCGTTGAAGGGTCTAGCGGGAGTTCCTACAATGAGCAGTTCTTC.